This TCR beta chain originates from a study of blood T cell repertoires in COVID-19. The wider study: Samples came from the United States, Italy and Spain, spanning acute and convalescent COVID-19.

V was shortened by 1 base and J by 6 bases, with 10 bases between the two germline ends. This CDR3 contains 14 residues. Germline CDR1 and CDR2: KGHSH and LQKENI. Measured with immunoSEQ multiplex PCR; TCRdb has only the in-frame clones, and not every one. The sample has around 300,000 clones; roughly 85% are singletons. Assignment of participants to cohorts was predicated upon participant-reported clinical history. Sequencing used PBMCs or T cells enriched from blood (not recorded which). The clonotype was recovered from a woman in her 50s who had recovered from COVID-19. The chain uses TRBV18 and TRBJ1-5; D might be TRBD1 (5 bases). CDR3 loop: CASSPLGGIQPQHF. Written as DNA, the CDR3 is TGTGCCAGCTCACCACTTGGGGGGATTCAGCCCCAGCATTTT.